The entry below gives a single T cell receptor (beta chain) sequence along with its context. No antigen is known for it. While unrecorded immune exposures were likely, the donors were nominally healthy when sampled. The data stem from a study of cytomegalovirus exposure and HLA in healthy donors. Overall study results and limits: Some V segments, including TRBV6-2 and TRBV6-3, were excluded as indistinguishable.

This PCR relied on a set of 60 Vbeta primers and 13 Jbeta primers. Assay used: immunoSEQ multiplex PCR; TCRdb lists only in-frame clones, some missing. Here the sample spans 140,000 or so clones, 66% being singletons. V was clipped by 2 bases and J by 3 bases; unmatched bases: 10. The CDR3 extends over 17 amino acids. The germline V gene has CDR1 MGHRA and CDR2 YSYEKL. The rearrangement joins TRBV4-1 to TRBJ2-1; TRBD2 matches at 7 bases. The sequenced material came from PBMCs. The sequence was obtained from a woman in her fifties or sixties in good health and CMV-seronegative. CDR3 bases: TGCGCCAGCAGCCAAAGAGTCTCCGGCGGGAGCTACAATGAGCAGTTCTTC. Protein: CASSQRVSGGSYNEQFF.